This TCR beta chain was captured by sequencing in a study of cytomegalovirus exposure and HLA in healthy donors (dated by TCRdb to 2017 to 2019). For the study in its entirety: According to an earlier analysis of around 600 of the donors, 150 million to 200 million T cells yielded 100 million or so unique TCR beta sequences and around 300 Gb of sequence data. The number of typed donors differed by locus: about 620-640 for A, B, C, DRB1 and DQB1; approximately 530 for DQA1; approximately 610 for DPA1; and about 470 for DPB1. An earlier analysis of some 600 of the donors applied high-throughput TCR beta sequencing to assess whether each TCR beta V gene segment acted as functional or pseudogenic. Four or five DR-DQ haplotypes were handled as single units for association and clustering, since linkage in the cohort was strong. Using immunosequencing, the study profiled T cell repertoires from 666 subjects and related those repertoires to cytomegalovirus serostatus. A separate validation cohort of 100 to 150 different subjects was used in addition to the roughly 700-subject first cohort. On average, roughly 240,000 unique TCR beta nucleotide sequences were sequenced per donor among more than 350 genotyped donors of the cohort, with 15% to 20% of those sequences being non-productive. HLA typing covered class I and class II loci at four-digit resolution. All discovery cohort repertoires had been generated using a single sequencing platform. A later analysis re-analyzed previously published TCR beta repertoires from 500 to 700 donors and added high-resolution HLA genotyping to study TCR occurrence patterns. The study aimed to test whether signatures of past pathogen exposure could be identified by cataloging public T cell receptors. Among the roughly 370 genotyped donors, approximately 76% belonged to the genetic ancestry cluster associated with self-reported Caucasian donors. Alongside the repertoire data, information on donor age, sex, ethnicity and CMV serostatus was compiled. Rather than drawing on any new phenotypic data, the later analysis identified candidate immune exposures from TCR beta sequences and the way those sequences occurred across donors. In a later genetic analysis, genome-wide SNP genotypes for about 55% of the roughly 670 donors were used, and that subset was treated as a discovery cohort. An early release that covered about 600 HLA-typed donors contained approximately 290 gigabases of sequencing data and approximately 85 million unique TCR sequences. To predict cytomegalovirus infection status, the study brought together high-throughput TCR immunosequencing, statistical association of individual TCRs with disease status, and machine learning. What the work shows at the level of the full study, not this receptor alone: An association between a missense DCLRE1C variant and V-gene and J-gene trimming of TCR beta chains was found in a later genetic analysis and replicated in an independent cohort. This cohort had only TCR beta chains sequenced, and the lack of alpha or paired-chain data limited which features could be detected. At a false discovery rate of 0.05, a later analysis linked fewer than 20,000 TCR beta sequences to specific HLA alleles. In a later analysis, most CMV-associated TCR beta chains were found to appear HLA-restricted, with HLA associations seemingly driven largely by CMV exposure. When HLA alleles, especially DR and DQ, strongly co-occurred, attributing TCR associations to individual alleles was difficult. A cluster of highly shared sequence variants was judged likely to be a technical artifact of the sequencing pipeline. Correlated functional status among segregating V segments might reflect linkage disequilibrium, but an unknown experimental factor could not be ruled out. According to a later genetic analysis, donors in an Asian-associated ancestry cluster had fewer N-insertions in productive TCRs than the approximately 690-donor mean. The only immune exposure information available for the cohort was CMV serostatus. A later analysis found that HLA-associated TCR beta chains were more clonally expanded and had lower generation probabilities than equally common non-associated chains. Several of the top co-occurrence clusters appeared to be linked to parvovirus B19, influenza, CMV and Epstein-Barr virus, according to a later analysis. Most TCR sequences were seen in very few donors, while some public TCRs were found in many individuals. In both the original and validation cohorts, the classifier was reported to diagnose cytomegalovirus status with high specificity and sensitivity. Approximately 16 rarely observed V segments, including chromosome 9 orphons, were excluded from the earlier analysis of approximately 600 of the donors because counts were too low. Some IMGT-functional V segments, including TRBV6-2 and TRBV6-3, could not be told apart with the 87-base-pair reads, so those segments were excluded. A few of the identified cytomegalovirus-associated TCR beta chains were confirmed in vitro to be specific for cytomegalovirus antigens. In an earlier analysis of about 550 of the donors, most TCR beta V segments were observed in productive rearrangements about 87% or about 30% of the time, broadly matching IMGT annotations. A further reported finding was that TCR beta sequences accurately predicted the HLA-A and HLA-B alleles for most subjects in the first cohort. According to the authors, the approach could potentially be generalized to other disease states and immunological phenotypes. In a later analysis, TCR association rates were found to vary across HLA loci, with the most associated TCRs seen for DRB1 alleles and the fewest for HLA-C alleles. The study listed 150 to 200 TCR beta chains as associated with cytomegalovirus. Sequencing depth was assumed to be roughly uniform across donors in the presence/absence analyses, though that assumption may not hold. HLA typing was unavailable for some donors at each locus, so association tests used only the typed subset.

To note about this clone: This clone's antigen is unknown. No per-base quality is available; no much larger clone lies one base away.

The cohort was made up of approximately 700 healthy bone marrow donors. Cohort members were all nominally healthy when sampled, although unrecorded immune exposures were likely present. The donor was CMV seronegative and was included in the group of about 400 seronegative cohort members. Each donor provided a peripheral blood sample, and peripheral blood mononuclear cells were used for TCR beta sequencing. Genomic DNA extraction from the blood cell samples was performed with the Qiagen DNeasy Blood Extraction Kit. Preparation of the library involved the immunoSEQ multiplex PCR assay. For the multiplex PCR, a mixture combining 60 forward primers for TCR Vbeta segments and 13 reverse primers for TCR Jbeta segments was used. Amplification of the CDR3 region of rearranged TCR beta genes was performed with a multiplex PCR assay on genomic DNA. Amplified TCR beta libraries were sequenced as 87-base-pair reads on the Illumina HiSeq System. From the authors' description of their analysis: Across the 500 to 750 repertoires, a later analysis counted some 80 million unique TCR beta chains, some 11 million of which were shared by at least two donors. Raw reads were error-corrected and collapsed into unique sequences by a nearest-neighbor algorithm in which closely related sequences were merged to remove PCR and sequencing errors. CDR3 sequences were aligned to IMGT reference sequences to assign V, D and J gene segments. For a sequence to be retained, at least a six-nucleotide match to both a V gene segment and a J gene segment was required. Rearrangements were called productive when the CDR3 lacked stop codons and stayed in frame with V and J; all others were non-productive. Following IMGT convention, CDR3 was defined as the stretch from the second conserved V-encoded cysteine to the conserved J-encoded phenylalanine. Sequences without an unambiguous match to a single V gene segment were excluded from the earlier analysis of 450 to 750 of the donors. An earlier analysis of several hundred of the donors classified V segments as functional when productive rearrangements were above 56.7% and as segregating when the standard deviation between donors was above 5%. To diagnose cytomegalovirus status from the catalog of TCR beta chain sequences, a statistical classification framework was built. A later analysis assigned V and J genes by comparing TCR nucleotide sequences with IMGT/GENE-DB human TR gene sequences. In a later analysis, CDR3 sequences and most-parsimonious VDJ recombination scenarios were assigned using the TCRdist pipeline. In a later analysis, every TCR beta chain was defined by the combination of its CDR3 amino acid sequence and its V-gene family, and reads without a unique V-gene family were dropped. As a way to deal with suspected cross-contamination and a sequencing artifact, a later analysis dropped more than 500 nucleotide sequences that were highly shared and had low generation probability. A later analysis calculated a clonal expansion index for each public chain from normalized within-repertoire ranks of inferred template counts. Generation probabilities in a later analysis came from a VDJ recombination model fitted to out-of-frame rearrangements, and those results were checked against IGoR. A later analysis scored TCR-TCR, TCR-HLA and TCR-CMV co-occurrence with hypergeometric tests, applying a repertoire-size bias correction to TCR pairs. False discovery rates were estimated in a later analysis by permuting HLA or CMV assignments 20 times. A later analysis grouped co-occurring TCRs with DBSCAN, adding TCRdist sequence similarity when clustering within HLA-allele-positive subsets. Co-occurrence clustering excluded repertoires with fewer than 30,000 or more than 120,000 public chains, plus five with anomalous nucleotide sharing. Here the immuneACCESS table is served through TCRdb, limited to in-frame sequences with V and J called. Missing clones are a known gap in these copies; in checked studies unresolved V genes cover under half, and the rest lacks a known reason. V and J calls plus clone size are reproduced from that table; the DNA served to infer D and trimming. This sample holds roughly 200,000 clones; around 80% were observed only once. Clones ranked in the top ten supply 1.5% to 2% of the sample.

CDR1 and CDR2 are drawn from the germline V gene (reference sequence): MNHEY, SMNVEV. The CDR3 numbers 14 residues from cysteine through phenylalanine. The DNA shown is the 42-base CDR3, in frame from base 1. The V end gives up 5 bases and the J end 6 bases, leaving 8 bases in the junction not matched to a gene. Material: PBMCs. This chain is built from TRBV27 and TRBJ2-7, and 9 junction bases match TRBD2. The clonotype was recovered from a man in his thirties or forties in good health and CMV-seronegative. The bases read TGTGCCAGCAGTCCTAGTAGCGGGAGTCGCGAGCAGTACTTC. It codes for CASSPSSGSREQYF.